At least ten counts were recorded for the clone carrying this TCR beta chain. Antigen specificity is unknown. Together with a sample-barcoded 5' primer, a J-beta primer mix was included in a second PCR lasting about 7 to 12 cycles. Every single cDNA molecule received a tag from a template-switch adaptor with 12 random nucleotides. Every sample produced at least 2.5 million CDR3-containing paired-end reads. TCRdb reprocessed the 5' RACE reads with MiXCR, giving one entry per CDR3 protein. The table has under 2 million distinct CDR3 sequences, about 35% seen once. V lost 4 bases and J 2 bases, leaving 12 bases between the germline ends. Germline values: CDR1 SQVTM, CDR2 ANQGSEA. The CDR3 totals 13 residues. This specimen comes from a study of blood T cells in healthy people across ages. Study-level results: CMV status of donors was unknown, possibly confounding expanded clonotype changes.

No fewer than 6 micrograms of total RNA were isolated from every sample. This clonotype was obtained from a woman aged 25 to 45 in good health. V usage is TRBV29-1 and J usage is TRBJ2-7; weak D call: TRBD1 (6 bases). Sequencing used blood. CDR3 coding DNA: TGCAGCGTTGGGACAGACGTCCCCTACGAGCAGTACTTC. As protein: CSVGTDVPYEQYF.